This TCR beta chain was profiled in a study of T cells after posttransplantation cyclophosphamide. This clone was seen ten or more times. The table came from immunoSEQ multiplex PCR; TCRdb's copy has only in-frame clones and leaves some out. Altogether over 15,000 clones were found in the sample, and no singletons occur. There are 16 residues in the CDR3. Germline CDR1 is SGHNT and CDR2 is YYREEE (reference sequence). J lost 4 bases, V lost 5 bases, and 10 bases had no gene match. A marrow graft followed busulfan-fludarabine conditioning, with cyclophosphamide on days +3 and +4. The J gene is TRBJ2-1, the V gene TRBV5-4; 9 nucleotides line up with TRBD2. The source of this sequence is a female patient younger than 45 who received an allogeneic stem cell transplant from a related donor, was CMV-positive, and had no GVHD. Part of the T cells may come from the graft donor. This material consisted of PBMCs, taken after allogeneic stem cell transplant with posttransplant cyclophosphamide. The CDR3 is CASRAGTSYKYNEQFF. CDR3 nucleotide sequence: TGTGCCAGCAGGGCCGGGACTAGCTACAAATACAATGAGCAGTTCTTC.